This TCR beta chain was captured in a study of T cells in Graves' hyperthyroidism and ophthalmopathy. General study results and limits: Ophthalmopathy could be told apart from stable hyperthyroidism with a 13 V-J model.

Template material for amplifying TCR beta CDR3 regions consisted of RNA transcripts. The study used the HTBI primer set for a first-round RT-PCR of the TCR CDR3. TCRdb redid the calling of the multiplex PCR reads with MiXCR, one entry per CDR3 protein. Among 600,000 to 650,000 distinct CDR3 sequences listed, under 25% were seen once. As for this clonotype: Its matching antigen is unknown.

There are 16 residues in the CDR3. V dropped 10 bases and J dropped 1 base, with 20 bases sitting between them. Germline loops: CDR1 MDHEN, CDR2 SYDVKM. Active moderate-to-severe ophthalmopathy, Clinical Activity Score at least 3, NOSPECS at least 4, under 3 months' duration. Uncontrolled infection, other autoimmune disease, pregnancy or lactation led to exclusion. This chain links TRBV28 with TRBJ2-1; D is possibly TRBD2 (6 bases). The origin of this receptor is a man younger than 45 with Graves' ophthalmopathy. Material for sequencing was blood. This CDR3 is CAISGYQGGSYNEQFF. In DNA form, the CDR3 reads TGTGCCATCAGCGGTTATCAGGGAGGATCCTACAATGAGCAGTTCTTC.